The rows below give T cell receptor beta chains drawn from one sample of a study of STAT5B mutations in CD4+ large granular lymphocyte leukemia. Sequenced by immunoSEQ multiplex PCR; TCRdb stores in-frame clones only, minus some. The sample records 30,000 to 40,000 clones, more than 65% being singletons. The sample taken for sequencing was CD4+ T cells from blood buffy coats. The source is a human donor in good health. CDR3s include the opening cysteine and the closing phenylalanine or tryptophan. The D gene is left open where the match is weak. Clone size is shown for a subset of rows, as once, few, many or a class of expanded clone.

d_gene	j_gene	abundance	v_gene	CDR3nt	CDR3aa
NA	TRBJ2-1	NA	TRBV4-1	TGCGCCAGCAGCCAAGGGGCACAGGCTTACAATGAGCAGTTCTTC	CASSQGAQAYNEQFF
NA	TRBJ2-6	NA	TRBV4-1	TGCGCCAGCAGCCAAGATTCCGGGGCTGGGGCCAACGTCCTGACTTTC	CASSQDSGAGANVLTF
NA	TRBJ1-2	NA	TRBV7-9	TGTGCCAGCAGCTTAGTCGTCTATGGCTACACCTTC	CASSLVVYGYTF
TRBD1	TRBJ2-2	NA	TRBV19	TGTGCCAGTAGTCGGCCGGGACAGGGAATCACCGGGGAGCTGTTTTTT	CASSRPGQGITGELFF
TRBD1	TRBJ1-2	NA	TRBV6-6	TGTGCCAGCAGCGCGAAGGCGGGACAGGAGAGCTACACCTTC	CASSAKAGQESYTF
NA	TRBJ1-2	NA	TRBV11-3	TGTGCCAGCAGCCCTCTGCGGGGGAGCTATGGCTACACCTTC	CASSPLRGSYGYTF
TRBD1	TRBJ1-1	NA	TRBV18	TGTGCCAGCTCACTGACAGGGGACACTGAAGCTTTCTTT	CASSLTGDTEAFF
TRBD1	TRBJ1-3	NA	TRBV12-5	TGTGCTAGTGGCTCAGACAGGGGTCGCAACACCATATATTTT	CASGSDRGRNTIYF
NA	TRBJ1-1	few	TRBV5-4	TGTGCCAGCAGCGTACAGGGATGGGGCACTGAAGCTTTCTTT	CASSVQGWGTEAFF
TRBD2	TRBJ2-1	NA	TRBV14	TGTGCCAGCAGCCGGGACTACTACAATGAGCAGTTCTTC	CASSRDYYNEQFF
NA	TRBJ1-1	NA	TRBV18	TGTGCCAGCTCACCAGGCAGCATGAACACTGAAGCTTTCTTT	CASSPGSMNTEAFF
TRBD2	TRBJ2-7	NA	TRBV7-8	TGTGCCAGCAGCTTAGCGGGACTAGCCTACGAGCAGTACTTC	CASSLAGLAYEQYF
NA	TRBJ2-6	NA	TRBV11-2	TGTGCCAGCAGCTTATCCGGCCCTGGGGCCAACGTCCTGACTTTC	CASSLSGPGANVLTF
TRBD2	TRBJ2-7	NA	TRBV5-1	TGCGCCAGCAGCTTGGCCCCTAGCGGGGGGGCAACATACGAGCAGTACTTC	CASSLAPSGGATYEQYF
NA	TRBJ2-3	NA	TRBV7-2	TGTGCCAGCCTTTGGGGGGCCCGCACAGATACGCAGTATTTT	CASLWGARTDTQYF
NA	TRBJ1-1	NA	TRBV11-3	TGTGCCAGCAGCTTAGAAGGGTTGAACACTGAAGCTTTCTTT	CASSLEGLNTEAFF
TRBD2	TRBJ2-1	NA	TRBV5-1	TGCGCCAGCAGCTCCTCAGTGGGTAGCGGGAGAAATGAGCAGTTCTTC	CASSSSVGSGRNEQFF
NA	TRBJ2-1	NA	TRBV9	TGTGCCAGCAGCGTAGGTGTGGGGAACCTCTGGGATGAGCAGTTCTTC	CASSVGVGNLWDEQFF